The 19 T cell receptor beta chains presented below share a single source sample, sequenced in a study of T cell changes during pregnancy in multiple sclerosis. Profiling relied on immunoSEQ multiplex PCR, and the TCRdb table lists in-frame clones only, not all of them. The table includes some 60,000 clones, around 87% detected once. Sequenced material: peripheral blood from another person, used as feeder cells. These receptors all stem from a human donor whose cells served as feeder cells for cultures in a pregnancy study.

J is TRBJ1-2 and V is TRBV11-2, with 7 nucleotides matching TRBD1. The CDR3 spans 15 residues. Germline V gene lookup returns CDR1 SGHAT and CDR2 FQNNGV. The V gene end was trimmed by 4 bases and the J gene end by 6 bases; junction bases not matched to a gene: 11. The DNA for the CDR3 is TGTGCCAGCAGCTCGCTACGACAGGGAGGGGATGGCTACACCTTC. Residues: CASSSLRQGGDGYTF.

This clone was counted between two and nine times. This CDR3 reads CASSPWDLLNEKLFF. In DNA form, the CDR3 reads TGTGCCAGCAGTCCCTGGGACCTCCTTAATGAAAAACTGTTTTTT. This chain connects TRBV27 to TRBJ1-4, with D perhaps TRBD1 (5 bases). Looked up from germline, CDR1 is MNHEY and CDR2 is SMNVEV (reference sequence). The ends were cut back, 5 bases at V and 4 bases at J, with 14 bases in the middle. The CDR3 contains 15 residues.

This chain uses TRBV2 with TRBJ2-2; 11 bases fit TRBD2. Trimming took 5 bases from V and 0 from J; bases not matched to a gene: 2. The CDR3 length is 16 residues. Germline lookup yields CDR1 SNHLY and CDR2 FYNNEI. The CDR3 loop is CASSRLAGSNTGELFF. DNA of the CDR3: TGTGCCAGCAGTAGACTAGCGGGGTCGAACACCGGGGAGCTGTTTTTT.

This chain links TRBV7-3 with TRBJ2-3; 9 nucleotides align to TRBD1. The CDR3 spans 15 residues. Germline V gene sequence: CDR1 SGHTA, CDR2 FQGTGA. V dropped 2 bases and J dropped 2; count of bases not matched to a gene: 2. The CDR3 region is CASSLGTGNTDTQYF. CDR3 coding DNA: TGTGCCAGCAGCTTAGGGACAGGGAACACAGATACGCAGTATTTT.

J is TRBJ1-1 and V is TRBV18, with D tentatively TRBD1 (6 bases). The V gene's germline CDR1 is KGHSH and CDR2 LQKENI. Trimming removed 5 bases at V and 5 bases at J, with 15 bases between. CDR3 size: 14 residues. CDR3 protein: CASSSESQGTEAFF. The CDR3 DNA sequence: TGTGCCAGCTCATCGGAAAGTCAGGGGACTGAAGCTTTCTTT. Full variable domain (outside the CDR3, taken from reference TRBV18 and TRBJ1-1): NAGVMQNPRHLVRRRGQEARLRCSPMKGHSHVYWYRQLPEEGLKFMVYLQKENIIDESGMPKERFSAEFPKEGPSILRIQQVVRGDSAAYFCASSSESQGTEAFFGQGTRLTVV.

The CDR3 DNA sequence: TGTGCCAGCAGGACAGGGAAGAACACTGAAGCTTTCTTT. It yields the protein CASRTGKNTEAFF. The genes are TRBV6-5 and TRBJ1-1; 7 bases are a match to TRBD1. With V trimmed by 6 bases and J by 1 base, 2 bases remained unmatched. Germline V gene data show CDR1 as MNHEY and CDR2 as SVGAGI. CDR3 size: 13 residues.

The chain uses TRBV27 and TRBJ2-1, with 7 bases that match TRBD1. Germline V gene data show CDR1 as MNHEY and CDR2 as SMNVEV (reference sequence). Trimming removed 6 bases from V and 8 bases from J; junction bases left unmatched: 13. This CDR3 has 15 amino acids. The CDR3 DNA reads TGTGCCAGCAGGGGGACAGTTAGGCCTCGCGATGAGCAGTTCTTC. Amino acid sequence: CASRGTVRPRDEQFF.

This chain links TRBV18 with TRBJ1-2; 7 nucleotides align to TRBD1. The CDR3 runs to 16 residues. CDR1 KGHSH and CDR2 LQKENI come from the germline V gene. Trimming removed 3 bases from V and 8 bases from J; junction bases left unmatched: 15. CDR3: CASSPESAGGSEGYTF. In DNA form, the CDR3 reads TGTGCCAGCTCACCCGAGAGCGCAGGGGGATCGGAGGGCTACACCTTC.

This clone was picked up one time. J is TRBJ1-3 and V is TRBV9, with D uncertain. This CDR3 region has 17 residues. Germline assignment: CDR1 SGDLS and CDR2 YYNGEE. V shed 0 bases and J shed 0 bases, with 13 bases lying between them. The CDR3 sequence: CASSVAGSASSGNTIYF. The CDR3 bases are TGTGCCAGCAGCGTAGCTGGGAGTGCAAGCTCTGGAAACACCATATATTTT.

The chain has TRBV7-8 and TRBJ2-1, with TRBD2 matching 14 bases. This CDR3 spans 15 amino acids. Germline-derived CDR1 and CDR2 are SGHVS and FQNEAQ. J gave up 6 bases and V 5 bases, and 3 bases lay outside the gene matches. The CDR3 bases are TGTGCCAGCAGCCCTGGGACTAGCGGGAGCAATGAGCAGTTCTTC. It specifies CASSPGTSGSNEQFF.

This clone has just one count. The V gene is TRBV6-5, the J gene TRBJ2-7, with 7 nucleotides matching TRBD1. The CDR3 loop spans 15 amino acids. V shed 0 bases and J 3 bases; nucleotides not matched to a gene: 5. Per the germline V gene, CDR1 is MNHEY and CDR2 is SVGAGI. The CDR3 bases are TGTGCCAGCAGTTACTCGAGGCAGGGGGACTACGAGCAGTACTTC. Protein product: CASSYSRQGDYEQYF.

V usage is TRBV19 and J usage is TRBJ1-2; possibly TRBD1 for D (5 bases). Germline V lookup: CDR1 LNHDA, CDR2 SQIVND (reference sequence). There are 17 residues in the CDR3. Trimming removed 6 bases from V and 4 bases from J, with 24 bases in between. CDR3: CASSIPYQGSASYGYTF. DNA of the CDR3: TGTGCCAGTAGCATCCCCTATCAGGGCTCGGCTTCCTATGGCTACACCTTC.

This sequence joins TRBV7-9 and TRBJ1-4; unclear D gene. Germline CDR1 is SEHNR and CDR2 is FQNEAQ (reference sequence). Trimming pared 5 bases from V and 0 bases from J, leaving 10 bases between. The CDR3 contains 15 residues. This CDR3 reads CASSETHATNEKLFF. The CDR3 nucleotides are TGTGCCAGCAGCGAAACGCATGCAACTAATGAAAAACTGTTTTTT.

The chain joins TRBV7-9 to TRBJ2-5, with D perhaps matching TRBD2 (5 bases). Germline values: CDR1 SEHNR, CDR2 FQNEAQ (reference sequence). Trimming took 5 bases from V and 0 from J, leaving 10 bases between them. The CDR3 totals 14 residues. CDR3 bases: TGTGCCAGCAGCCGATCGGGGAACCAAGAGACCCAGTACTTC. Translation: CASSRSGNQETQYF. Looking up the rest from reference TRBV7-9 and TRBJ2-5 gives the full variable domain: DTGVSQNPRHKITKRGQNVTFRCDPISEHNRLYWYRQTLGQGPEFLTYFQNEAQLEKSRLLSDRFSAERPKGSFSTLEIQRTEQGDSAMYLCASSRSGNQETQYFGPGTRLLVL.

V gene TRBV4-3 combines with J gene TRBJ2-5, with 8 bases aligning to TRBD1. V shed 4 bases, J shed 3 bases, and the junction held 4 bases outside the gene matches. Germline V lookup: CDR1 LGHNA, CDR2 YSLEER. The CDR3 is made up of 14 amino acids. CDR3 DNA: TGCGCCAGCAGCCGGCGGGGACAGGAAGAGACCCAGTACTTC. It codes for CASSRRGQEETQYF.

This clone was found once. The V gene is TRBV7-8, the J gene TRBJ2-2; D possibly uses TRBD1 or TRBD2 (5 bases each). Germline V gene lookup returns CDR1 SGHVS and CDR2 FQNEAQ. V lost 5 bases to trimming and J lost 7 bases, with 14 bases between them. The CDR3 loop spans 14 amino acids. CDR3: CASSGVRGSGELFF. The CDR3 coding sequence is TGTGCCAGCAGCGGGGTGAGGGGAAGCGGGGAGCTGTTTTTT.

The chain employs TRBV6-4 and TRBJ2-2; the D is unclear. CDR1 MRHNA and CDR2 SNTAGT come from the germline V gene. The CDR3 has 13 residues. V was trimmed by 4 bases and J by 1 base, leaving 4 bases between them. Here the CDR3 reads CASSGQNTGELFF. The CDR3 coding sequence is TGTGCCAGCAGTGGACAGAACACCGGGGAGCTGTTTTTT.

The J gene is TRBJ2-7, the V gene TRBV28, with D perhaps matching TRBD1 (5 bases). Trimming removed 5 bases at V and 6 bases at J, with 11 bases between. Germline V gene sequence: CDR1 MDHEN, CDR2 SYDVKM. There are 12 residues in the CDR3. Written as DNA, the CDR3 is TGTGCCAGCAGTCCCCTCAGGGTCGAGCAGTACTTC. Amino acid sequence: CASSPLRVEQYF.

The rearrangement links TRBV5-6 to TRBJ1-6; D remains unclear. The germline V and J ends were trimmed by 7 bases and 6 bases, with 14 bases remaining between them. The CDR3 contains 14 residues. From germline, CDR1 is SGHDT and CDR2 YYEEEE. The CDR3 spells CASSPMGGNSPLHF. The CDR3 DNA reads as TGTGCCAGCTCGCCGATGGGCGGTAATTCACCCCTCCACTTT.